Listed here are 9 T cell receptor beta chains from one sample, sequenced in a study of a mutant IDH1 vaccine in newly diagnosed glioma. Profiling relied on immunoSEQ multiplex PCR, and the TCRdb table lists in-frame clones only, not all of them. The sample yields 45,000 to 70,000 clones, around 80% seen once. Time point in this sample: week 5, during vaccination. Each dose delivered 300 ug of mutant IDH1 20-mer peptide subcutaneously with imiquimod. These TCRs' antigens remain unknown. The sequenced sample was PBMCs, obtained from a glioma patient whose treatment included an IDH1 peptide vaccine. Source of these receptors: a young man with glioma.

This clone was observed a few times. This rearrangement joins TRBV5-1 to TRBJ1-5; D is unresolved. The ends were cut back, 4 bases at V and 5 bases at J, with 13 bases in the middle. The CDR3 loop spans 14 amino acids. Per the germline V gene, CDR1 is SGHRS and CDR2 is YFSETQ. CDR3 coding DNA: TGCGCCAGCAGCGGTGGGGATGAACATCAGCCCCAGCATTTT. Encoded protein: CASSGGDEHQPQHF.

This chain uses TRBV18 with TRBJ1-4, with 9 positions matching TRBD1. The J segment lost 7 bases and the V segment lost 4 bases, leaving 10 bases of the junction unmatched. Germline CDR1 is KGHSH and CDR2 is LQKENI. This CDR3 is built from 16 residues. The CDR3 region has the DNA TGTGCCAGCTCACTAAGGACAGGGGCCTCTTTTGAAAAACTGTTTTTT. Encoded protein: CASSLRTGASFEKLFF. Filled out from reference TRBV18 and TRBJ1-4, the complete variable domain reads NAGVMQNPRHLVRRRGQEARLRCSPMKGHSHVYWYRQLPEEGLKFMVYLQKENIIDESGMPKERFSAEFPKEGPSILRIQQVVRGDSAAYFCASSLRTGASFEKLFFGSGTQLSVL.

The chain's CDR3 is CASSLASGQFNEQFF. The CDR3 bases are TGTGCCAGCAGCTTAGCTTCAGGGCAATTCAATGAGCAGTTCTTC. The chain uses TRBV7-9 and TRBJ2-1; weak D call: TRBD1 (5 bases). The CDR3 is 15 residues long. CDR1 and CDR2 (germline): SEHNR, FQNEAQ (reference sequence). V lost 0 bases, J lost 6 bases, and 12 bases lay in between.

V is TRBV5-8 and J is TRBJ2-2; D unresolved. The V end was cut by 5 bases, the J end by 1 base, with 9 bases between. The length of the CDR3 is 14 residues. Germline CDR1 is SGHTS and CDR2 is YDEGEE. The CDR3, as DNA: TGTGCCAGCAGATCGGATCTGAACACCGGGGAGCTGTTTTTT. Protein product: CASRSDLNTGELFF.

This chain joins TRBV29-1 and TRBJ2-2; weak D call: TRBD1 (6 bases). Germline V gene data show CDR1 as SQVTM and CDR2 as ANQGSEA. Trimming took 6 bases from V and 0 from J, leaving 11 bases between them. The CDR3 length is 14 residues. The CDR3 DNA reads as TGCAGCGTCCTACAGGGCTCGAACACCGGGGAGCTGTTTTTT. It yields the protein CSVLQGSNTGELFF.

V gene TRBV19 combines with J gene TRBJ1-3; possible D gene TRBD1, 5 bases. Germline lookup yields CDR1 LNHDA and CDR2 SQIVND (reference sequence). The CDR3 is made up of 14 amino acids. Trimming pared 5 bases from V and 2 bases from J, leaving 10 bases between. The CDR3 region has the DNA TGTGCCAGTAGTTACGGGACCCCTGGAAACACCATATATTTT. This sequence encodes CASSYGTPGNTIYF. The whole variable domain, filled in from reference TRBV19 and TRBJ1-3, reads DGGITQSPKYLFRKEGQNVTLSCEQNLNHDAMYWYRQDPGQGLRLIYYSQIVNDFQKGDIAEGYSVSREKKESFPLTVTSAQKNPTAFYLCASSYGTPGNTIYFGEGSWLTVV.

CDR3 region: CASSFEYNSPLHF. The CDR3 DNA is TGTGCCAGCAGTTTTGAATATAATTCACCCCTCCACTTT. The gene calls are TRBV27 and TRBJ1-6; D remains ambiguous. Deletions cut 3 bases from V and 4 bases from J, with 4 bases between. Germline-derived CDR1 and CDR2 are MNHEY and SMNVEV (reference sequence). The CDR3 has 13 residues.

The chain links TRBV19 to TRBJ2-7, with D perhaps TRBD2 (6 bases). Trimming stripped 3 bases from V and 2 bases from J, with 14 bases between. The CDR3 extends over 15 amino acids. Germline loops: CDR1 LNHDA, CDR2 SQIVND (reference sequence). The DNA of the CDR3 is TGTGCCAGTAGTATCGGGGGAAGACTGCCCTACGAGCAGTACTTC. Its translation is CASSIGGRLPYEQYF.

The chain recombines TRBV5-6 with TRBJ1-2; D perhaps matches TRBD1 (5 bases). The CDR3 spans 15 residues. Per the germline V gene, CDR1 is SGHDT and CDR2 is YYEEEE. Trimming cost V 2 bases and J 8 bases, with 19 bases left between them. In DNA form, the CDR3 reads TGTGCCAGCAGCTTCCCGAGCGAGGGGACCTGGGGCTACACCTTC. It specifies CASSFPSEGTWGYTF.